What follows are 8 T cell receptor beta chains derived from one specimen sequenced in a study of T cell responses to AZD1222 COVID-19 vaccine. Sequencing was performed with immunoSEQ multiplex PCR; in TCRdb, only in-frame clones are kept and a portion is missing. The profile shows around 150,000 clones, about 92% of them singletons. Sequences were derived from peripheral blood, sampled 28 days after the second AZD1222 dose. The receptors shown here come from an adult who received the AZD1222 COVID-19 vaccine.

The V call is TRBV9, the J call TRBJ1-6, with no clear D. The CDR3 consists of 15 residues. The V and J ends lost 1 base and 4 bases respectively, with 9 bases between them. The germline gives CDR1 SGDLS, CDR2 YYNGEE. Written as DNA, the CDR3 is TGTGCCAGCAGCGTATCCCCGGGGTATAATTCACCCCTCCACTTT. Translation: CASSVSPGYNSPLHF. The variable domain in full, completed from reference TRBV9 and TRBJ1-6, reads DSGVTQTPKHLITATGQRVTLRCSPRSGDLSVYWYQQSLDQGLQFLIQYYNGEERAKGNILERFSAQQFPDLHSELNLSSLELGDSALYFCASSVSPGYNSPLHFGNGTRLTVT.

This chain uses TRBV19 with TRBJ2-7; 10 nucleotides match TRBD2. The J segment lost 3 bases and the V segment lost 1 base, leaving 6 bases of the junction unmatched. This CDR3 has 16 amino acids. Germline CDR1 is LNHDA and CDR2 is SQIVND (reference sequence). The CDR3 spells CASSIAALAGNYEQYF. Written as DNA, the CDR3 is TGTGCCAGTAGTATAGCGGCACTAGCGGGGAACTACGAGCAGTACTTC.

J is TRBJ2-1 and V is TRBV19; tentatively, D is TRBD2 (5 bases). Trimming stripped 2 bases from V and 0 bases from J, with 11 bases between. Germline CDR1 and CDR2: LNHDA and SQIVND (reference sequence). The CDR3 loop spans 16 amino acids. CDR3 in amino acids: CASSIYGDSSYNEQFF. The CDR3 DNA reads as TGTGCCAGTAGTATATACGGGGATAGCTCCTACAATGAGCAGTTCTTC.

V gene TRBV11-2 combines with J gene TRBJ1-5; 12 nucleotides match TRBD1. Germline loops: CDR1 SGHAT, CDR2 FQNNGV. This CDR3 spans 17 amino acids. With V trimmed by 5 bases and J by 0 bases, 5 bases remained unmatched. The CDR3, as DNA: TGTGCCAGCAGCCTTGGGACAGGGGGCCGTAGCAATCAGCCCCAGCATTTT. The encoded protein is CASSLGTGGRSNQPQHF.

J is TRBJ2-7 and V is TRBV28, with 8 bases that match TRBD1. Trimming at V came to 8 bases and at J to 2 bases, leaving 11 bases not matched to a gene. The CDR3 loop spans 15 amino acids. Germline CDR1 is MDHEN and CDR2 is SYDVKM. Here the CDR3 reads CASSLPGTGAYEQYF. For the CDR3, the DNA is TGTGCCAGCTCCCTCCCCGGGACAGGAGCCTACGAGCAGTACTTC.

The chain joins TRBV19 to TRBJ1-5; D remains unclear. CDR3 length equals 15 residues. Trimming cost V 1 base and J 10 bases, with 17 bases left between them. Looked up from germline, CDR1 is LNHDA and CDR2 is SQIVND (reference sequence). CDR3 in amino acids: CASSIGDGSSTPQHF. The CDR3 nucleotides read TGTGCCAGTAGTATAGGAGACGGGAGCTCAACACCCCAGCATTTT.

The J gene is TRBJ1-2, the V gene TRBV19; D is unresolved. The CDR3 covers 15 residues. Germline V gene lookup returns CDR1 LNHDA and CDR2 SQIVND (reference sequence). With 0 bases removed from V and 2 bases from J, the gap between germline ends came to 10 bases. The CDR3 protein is CASSIDRSLNYGYTF. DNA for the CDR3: TGTGCCAGTAGTATAGACAGGAGTTTAAACTATGGCTACACCTTC.

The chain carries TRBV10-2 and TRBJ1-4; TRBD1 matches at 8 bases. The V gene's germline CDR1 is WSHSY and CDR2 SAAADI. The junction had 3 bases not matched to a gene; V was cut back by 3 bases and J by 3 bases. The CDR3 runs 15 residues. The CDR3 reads CASSDPGQANEKLFF. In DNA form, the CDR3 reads TGCGCCAGCAGTGATCCGGGACAGGCTAATGAAAAACTGTTTTTT.